The 3 T cell receptor beta chains below all came from one sample that was sequenced in a study of Ad26.COV2.S vaccination and SARS-CoV-2 variants. Treatment noted: some 20 received Ad26.COV2.S at low or high dose, single or two shots; five or six received placebo; per-sample allocation not given. Sampling was done on day 63 after the first vaccine or placebo injection. Profiling relied on immunoSEQ multiplex PCR, and the TCRdb table lists in-frame clones only, not all of them. The sample lists roughly 350,000 clones, around 86% seen once, with about 3.5% in the top ten. Sequenced material: peripheral blood, taken in a trial of Ad26.COV2.S vaccine versus placebo. The origin of the receptors is a person aged 18 to 65 who received the Ad26.COV2.S COVID-19 vaccine or a placebo.

The rearrangement links TRBV19 to TRBJ1-4; perhaps TRBD1 as D (6 bases). Germline values: CDR1 LNHDA, CDR2 SQIVND (reference sequence). The CDR3 is 16 amino acids. V shed 5 bases and J shed 7 bases, with 20 bases lying between them. CDR3 loop: CASSPFSGGAGEKLFF. The CDR3 coding sequence is TGTGCCAGTAGTCCGTTTTCGGGGGGCGCCGGTGAAAAACTGTTTTTT.

The genes are TRBV6-6 and TRBJ1-6, with D possibly TRBD1 on 6 matching bases. The CDR3 runs 15 residues. V was clipped by 2 bases and J by 7 bases, with 12 bases between them. Per the germline V gene, CDR1 is MNHNY and CDR2 is SVGAGI (reference sequence). CDR3 DNA sequence: TGTGCCAGCAGTTACGGTCCAGGGGAGAATTCACCCCTCCACTTT. Translated: CASSYGPGENSPLHF.

V is TRBV7-9 and J is TRBJ1-3, with D uncertain. Deletions cut 5 bases from V and 0 bases from J, with 11 bases between. Germline V CDR1 and CDR2: SEHNR, FQNEAQ (reference sequence). The CDR3 extends over 15 amino acids. The CDR3 reads CASSEPSVSGNTIYF. CDR3 coding DNA: TGTGCCAGCAGCGAACCGTCCGTCTCTGGAAACACCATATATTTT.